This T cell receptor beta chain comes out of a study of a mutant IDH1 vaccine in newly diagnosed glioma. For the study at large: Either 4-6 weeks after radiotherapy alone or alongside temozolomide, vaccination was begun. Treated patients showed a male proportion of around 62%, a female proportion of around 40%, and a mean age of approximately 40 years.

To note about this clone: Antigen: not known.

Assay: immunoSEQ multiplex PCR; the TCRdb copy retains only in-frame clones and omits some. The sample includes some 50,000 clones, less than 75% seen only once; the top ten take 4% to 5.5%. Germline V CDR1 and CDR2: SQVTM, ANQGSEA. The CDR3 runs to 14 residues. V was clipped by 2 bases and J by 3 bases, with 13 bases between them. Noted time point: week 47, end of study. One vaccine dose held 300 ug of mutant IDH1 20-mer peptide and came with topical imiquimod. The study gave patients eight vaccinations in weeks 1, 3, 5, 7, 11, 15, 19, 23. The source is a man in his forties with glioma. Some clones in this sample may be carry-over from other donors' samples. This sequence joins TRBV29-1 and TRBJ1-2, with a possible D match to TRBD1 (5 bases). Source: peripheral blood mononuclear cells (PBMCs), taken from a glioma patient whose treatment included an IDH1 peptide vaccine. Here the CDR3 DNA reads TGCAGCGTTGAAAGCCCCGGGGCCTACTATGGCTACACCTTC. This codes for CSVESPGAYYGYTF.